This TCR beta chain comes out of a study of blood T cells in healthy people across ages. Together with a sample-barcoded 5' primer, a J-beta primer mix was included in a second PCR lasting about 7 to 12 cycles. TCRdb reanalysed the 5' RACE reads using MiXCR and keeps one entry per CDR3 protein. The top ten hold roughly 8.2% of the sample, which has about 1.7 million distinct CDR3 sequences, over 25% seen once. The CDR3 runs 13 residues. Germline-derived CDR1 and CDR2 are LGHNA and YSLEER. The trim removed 5 bases at V and 9 bases at J, leaving 6 bases unmatched. This clonotype was seen at least ten times.

The receptor was derived from a young woman in good health. The chain uses TRBV4-3 and TRBJ2-1, with TRBD2 matching 8 bases. The material sequenced was blood. CDR3 in DNA: TGCGCCAGCAGCGATAGCGGGGAAAGTGAGCAGTTCTTC. It specifies CASSDSGESEQFF.